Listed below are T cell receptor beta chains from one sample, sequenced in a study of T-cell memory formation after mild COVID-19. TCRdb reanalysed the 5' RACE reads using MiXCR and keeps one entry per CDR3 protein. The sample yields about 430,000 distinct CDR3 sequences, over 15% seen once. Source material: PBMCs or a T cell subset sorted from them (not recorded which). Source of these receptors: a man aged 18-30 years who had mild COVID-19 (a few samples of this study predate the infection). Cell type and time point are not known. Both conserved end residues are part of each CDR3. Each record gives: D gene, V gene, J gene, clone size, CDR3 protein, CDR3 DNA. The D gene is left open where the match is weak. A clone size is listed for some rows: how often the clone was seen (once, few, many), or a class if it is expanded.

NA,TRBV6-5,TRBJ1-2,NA,CASSYEAFGGGYTF,TGTGCCAGCAGTTACGAGGCTTTCGGGGGGGGCTACACCTTC
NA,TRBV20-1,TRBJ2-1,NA,CSARMAGSYNEQFF,TGCAGTGCTAGAATGGCGGGGAGCTACAATGAGCAGTTCTTC
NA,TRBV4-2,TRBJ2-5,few,CASSQDSGETQYF,TGTGCCAGCAGCCAAGATAGTGGGGAGACCCAGTACTTC
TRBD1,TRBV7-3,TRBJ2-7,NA,CASSLGTGGPYEQYF,TGTGCCAGCAGCTTAGGGACAGGGGGTCCCTACGAGCAGTACTTC
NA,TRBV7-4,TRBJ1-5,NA,CASTTQGGTQPQHF,TGTGCCAGCACCACCCAAGGCGGGACCCAGCCCCAGCATTTT
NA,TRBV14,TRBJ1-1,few,CASSQDLRLNTEAFF,TGTGCCAGCAGCCAAGATCTGAGGTTGAACACTGAAGCTTTCTTT
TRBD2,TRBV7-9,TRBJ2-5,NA,CASSPPPRTSGADQETQYF,TGTGCCAGCAGCCCCCCACCCCGGACTAGCGGGGCGGACCAAGAGACCCAGTACTTC
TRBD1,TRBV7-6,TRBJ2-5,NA,CASSLGLTGPETQYF,TGTGCCAGCAGCTTAGGTCTGACAGGGCCCGAGACCCAGTACTTC
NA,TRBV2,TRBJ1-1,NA,CASSEIRVGAEAFF,TGTGCCAGCAGCGAGATTAGGGTTGGTGCTGAAGCTTTCTTT
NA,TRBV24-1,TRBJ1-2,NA,CATSDGEEYGYTF,TGTGCCACCAGTGATGGGGAAGAGTATGGCTACACCTTC
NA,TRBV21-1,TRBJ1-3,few,CASGPPGTGYNTIYF,TGTGCCAGCGGGCCTCCGGGGACAGGGTATAACACCATATATTTT
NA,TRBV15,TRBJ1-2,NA,CATSREQLSHGYTF,TGTGCCACCAGCAGAGAACAGCTTAGTCATGGCTACACCTTC
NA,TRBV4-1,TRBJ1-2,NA,CASSQADRPLYGYTF,TGCGCCAGCAGCCAAGCCGACAGGCCCCTCTATGGCTACACCTTC
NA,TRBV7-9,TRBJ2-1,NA,CASSLPWSSIYNEQFF,TGTGCCAGCAGTCTGCCTTGGTCTTCGATTTACAATGAGCAGTTCTTC
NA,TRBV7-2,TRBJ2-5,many,CASSLVGGRVRETQYF,TGTGCCAGCAGCCTAGTGGGAGGTCGGGTACGAGAGACCCAGTACTTC
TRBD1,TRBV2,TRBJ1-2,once,CASTPLGTGEGYTF,TGTGCCAGCACCCCATTAGGGACAGGGGAAGGCTACACCTTC
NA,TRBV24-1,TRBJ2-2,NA,CAITEGNTGELFF,TGTGCCATTACAGAGGGGAACACCGGGGAGCTGTTTTTT
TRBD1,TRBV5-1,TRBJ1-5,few,CASSPGQGDQPQHF,TGCGCCAGCAGCCCCGGACAGGGCGATCAGCCCCAGCATTTT
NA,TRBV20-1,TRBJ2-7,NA,CSAREQSYEQYF,TGCAGTGCTAGAGAGCAGTCCTACGAGCAGTACTTC
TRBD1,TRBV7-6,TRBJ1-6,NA,CASSPEMGQGNSPLHF,TGTGCCAGCAGCCCTGAGATGGGACAGGGGAATTCACCCCTCCACTTT
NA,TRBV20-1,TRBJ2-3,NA,CSARERRQGTDTQYF,TGCAGTGCTAGAGAACGGAGACAGGGCACAGATACGCAGTATTTT
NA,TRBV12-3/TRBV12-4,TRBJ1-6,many,CASSLDPRLVPSPLHF,TGTGCCAGCAGTTTGGACCCCCGACTTGTGCCATCACCCCTCCACTTT
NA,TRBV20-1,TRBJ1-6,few,CSARDGTLNSPLHF,TGCAGTGCTAGAGACGGGACCTTGAATTCACCCCTCCACTTT
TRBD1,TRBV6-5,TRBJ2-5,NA,CASSYSRQGSETQYF,TGTGCCAGCAGTTACTCCCGACAGGGTTCTGAGACCCAGTACTTC
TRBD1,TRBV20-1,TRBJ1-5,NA,CSATRTGGSNQPQHF,TGCAGTGCTACCCGGACAGGGGGCTCCAATCAGCCCCAGCATTTT
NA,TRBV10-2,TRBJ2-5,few,CASLGLQETQYF,TGCGCCAGCCTAGGGCTCCAAGAGACCCAGTACTTC
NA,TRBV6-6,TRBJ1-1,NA,CASTVQGEAFF,TGTGCCAGCACCGTACAGGGCGAAGCTTTCTTT
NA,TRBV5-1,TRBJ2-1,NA,CASSSGQAYNEQFF,TGCGCCAGCAGCTCCGGGCAGGCCTACAATGAGCAGTTCTTC
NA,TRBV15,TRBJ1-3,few,CATSRVKGTSGNTIYF,TGTGCCACCAGCAGAGTGAAGGGGACCTCTGGAAACACCATATATTTT
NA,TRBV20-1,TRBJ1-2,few,CSARRTFNYGYTF,TGCAGTGCTAGAAGGACTTTTAACTATGGCTACACCTTC
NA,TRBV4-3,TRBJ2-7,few,CASSQETRGEQYF,TGCGCCAGCAGCCAAGAGACTCGCGGGGAGCAGTACTTC
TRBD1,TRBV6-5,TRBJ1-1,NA,CASRWDRGITEAFF,TGTGCCAGCAGATGGGACAGGGGGATAACTGAAGCTTTCTTT
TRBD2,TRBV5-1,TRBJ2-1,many,CASSLEEAGGNEQFF,TGCGCCAGCAGCCTCGAGGAAGCGGGGGGGAATGAGCAGTTCTTC
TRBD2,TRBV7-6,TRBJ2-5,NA,CASSYGLAGGQGTQYF,TGTGCCAGCAGCTACGGACTAGCGGGGGGCCAAGGGACCCAGTACTTC
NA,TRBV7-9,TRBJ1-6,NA,CASSLGTGVGPLHF,TGTGCCAGCAGCTTAGGGACCGGAGTGGGGCCCCTCCACTTT
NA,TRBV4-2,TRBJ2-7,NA,CASSPKGRSYEQYF,TGTGCCAGCAGCCCCAAGGGACGTTCCTACGAGCAGTACTTC
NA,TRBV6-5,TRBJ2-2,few,CASSYRQATGELFF,TGTGCCAGCAGTTACCGACAGGCCACCGGGGAGCTGTTTTTT
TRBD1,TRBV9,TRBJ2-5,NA,CASSVAGTGEETQYF,TGTGCCAGCAGCGTTGCCGGGACAGGGGAGGAGACCCAGTACTTC
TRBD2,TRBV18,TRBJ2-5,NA,CASSPRELAVQETQYF,TGTGCCAGCTCACCACGGGAACTAGCGGTACAAGAGACCCAGTACTTC
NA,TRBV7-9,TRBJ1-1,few,CASRPAGGTEAFF,TGTGCCAGCAGACCCGCCGGGGGGACTGAAGCTTTCTTT
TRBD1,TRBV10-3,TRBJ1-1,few,CAAGQGAYTEAFF,TGTGCCGCGGGACAGGGGGCCTACACTGAAGCTTTCTTT
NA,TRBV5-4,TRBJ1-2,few,CASSLPGAANYGYTF,TGTGCCAGCAGCTTACCGGGAGCAGCTAACTATGGCTACACCTTC
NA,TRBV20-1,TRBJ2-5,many,CSCRGSQETQYF,TGCAGTTGTCGGGGGTCCCAAGAGACCCAGTACTTC
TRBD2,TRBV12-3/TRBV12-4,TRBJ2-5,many,CASSLVLAGVETQYF,TGTGCCAGCAGTTTAGTCCTAGCGGGGGTTGAGACCCAGTACTTC
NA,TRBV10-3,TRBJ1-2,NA,CAISDRQGQGAGYTF,TGTGCCATCAGTGACCGGCAGGGTCAAGGGGCTGGCTACACCTTC
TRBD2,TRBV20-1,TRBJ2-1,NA,CSAYTGGGAVYNEQFF,TGCAGTGCCTACACCGGCGGGGGGGCCGTCTACAATGAGCAGTTCTTC
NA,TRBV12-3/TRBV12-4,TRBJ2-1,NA,CASSSAVESSYNEQFF,TGTGCCAGCAGTTCGGCTGTGGAAAGCTCCTACAATGAGCAGTTCTTC
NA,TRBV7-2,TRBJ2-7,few,CASSQGRAEQYF,TGTGCCAGCAGTCAGGGCCGGGCAGAGCAGTACTTC
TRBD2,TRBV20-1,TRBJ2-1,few,CSASGGGTPDEQFF,TGCAGTGCTAGTGGCGGGGGGACACCTGATGAGCAGTTCTTC
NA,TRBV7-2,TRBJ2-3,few,CASSFGGPGDTQYF,TGTGCCAGCAGCTTCGGGGGGCCGGGAGATACGCAGTATTTT
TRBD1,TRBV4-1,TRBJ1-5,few,CASSQGPGTGSNQPQHF,TGCGCCAGCAGCCAAGGACCCGGGACAGGTAGCAATCAGCCCCAGCATTTT
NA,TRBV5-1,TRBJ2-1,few,CASSTEGGVLSEQFF,TGCGCCAGCAGCACCGAGGGGGGGGTGCTTTCTGAGCAGTTCTTC
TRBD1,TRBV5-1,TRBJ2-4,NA,CASTDRVENIQYF,TGCGCCAGCACCGACAGGGTAGAAAACATTCAGTACTTC